One and the same sample provided the 15 T cell receptor beta chains below, sequenced in a study of cytomegalovirus exposure and HLA in healthy donors. It was with 60 Vbeta and 13 Jbeta primers that the PCR ran. TCRdb's table, derived via immunoSEQ multiplex PCR, lists solely in-frame clones and lacks some. The sample has approximately 200,000 clones. Sequences were obtained from PBMCs. The receptors shown here come from a boy aged 10-17 years in good health and CMV-seronegative.

The chain couples TRBV10-3 to TRBJ2-1; no reliable D call. CDR1 and CDR2 from the germline V gene are ENHRY and SYGVKD. Trimming left V 6 bases short and J 8 bases short, with 11 bases between. The CDR3 has 12 amino acids. The CDR3 DNA is TGTGCCATCAGCTCCAGGATGGATGAGCAGTTCTTC. Translating gives CAISSRMDEQFF.

This chain joins TRBV19 and TRBJ1-5; no reliable D call. Germline CDR1 LNHDA, CDR2 SQIVND (reference sequence). V lost 2 bases to trimming and J lost 0 bases, with 11 bases between them. The CDR3 is made up of 16 amino acids. This CDR3 is CASSITSRSSNQPQHF. The CDR3 DNA reads as TGTGCCAGTAGTATAACGAGCCGATCTAGCAATCAGCCCCAGCATTTT. Supplemented by reference TRBV19 and TRBJ1-5, the full variable domain reads DGGITQSPKYLFRKEGQNVTLSCEQNLNHDAMYWYRQDPGQGLRLIYYSQIVNDFQKGDIAEGYSVSREKKESFPLTVTSAQKNPTAFYLCASSITSRSSNQPQHFGDGTRLSIL.

For the CDR3, the DNA is TGTGCAAGTCGCTGCCCAGTGTGGTCGGGGTATGGCTACACCTTC. Translated, it gives CASRCPVWSGYGYTF. This chain uses TRBV12-2 with TRBJ1-2. TRBV12-2 is tagged as a pseudogene. The CDR3 has 15 amino acids.

The chain combines TRBV4-1 with TRBJ1-1; 7 bases agree with TRBD1. The CDR3 is 17 amino acids. The junction had 14 bases not matched to a gene; V was cut back by 7 bases and J by 0 bases. Per germline, CDR1 MGHRA and CDR2 YSYEKL. The CDR3 here is CASKQGVVMRVNTEAFF. The CDR3 region has the DNA TGCGCCAGCAAGCAGGGGGTTGTGATGAGGGTGAACACTGAAGCTTTCTTT.

This rearrangement joins TRBV7-3 to TRBJ2-2; D perhaps matches TRBD2 (6 bases). V was shortened by 5 bases and J by 3 bases, with 13 bases between the two germline ends. Germline CDR1 reads SGHTA; CDR2 reads FQGTGA. The CDR3 has 15 amino acids. The CDR3 sequence is CASSRPGVDTGELFF. The CDR3 DNA reads as TGTGCCAGCAGCCGACCGGGGGTAGACACCGGGGAGCTGTTTTTT.

The rearrangement joins TRBV6-5 to TRBJ2-5, with D possibly TRBD1 on 5 matching bases. The J call may be faulty, since TRBJ2-7 better matches the DNA end. From germline, CDR1 is MNHEY and CDR2 SVGAGI. This CDR3 spans 13 amino acids. CDR3 sequence (DNA): TGTGCCAGCGGCCAGGGAAGAGTTGGCGAGCAGTACTTC. It yields the protein CASGQGRVGEQYF.

CDR3 protein: CASSYVGSTGYEQYF. CDR3 nucleotides: TGTGCCAGCAGTTACGTGGGGAGTACGGGCTACGAGCAGTACTTC. The rearrangement joins TRBV6-5 to TRBJ2-5; a possible D gene is TRBD2 (5 bases). The J call may be incorrect, as the DNA end agrees better with TRBJ2-7. The length of the CDR3 is 15 residues. Germline V gene lookup returns CDR1 MNHEY and CDR2 SVGAGI.

The V call is TRBV2, the J call TRBJ1-1; no definite D call. Germline CDR1 SNHLY, CDR2 FYNNEI. This CDR3 region has 12 residues. The V gene lost 8 bases and the J gene lost 1 base, with 8 bases spanning the gap. CDR3 in DNA: TGTGCCAGCCAAGTGGCGAACACTGAAGCTTTCTTT. Protein product: CASQVANTEAFF.

The J gene is TRBJ2-7, the V gene TRBV25-1, with 9 bases lining up with TRBD2. Germline V CDR1 and CDR2: MGHDK, SYGVNS. With 3 bases clipped from V and 4 bases from J, the junction kept 7 bases outside the gene matches. CDR3 length: 15 amino acids. In nucleotides, the CDR3 is TGTGCCAGCAGTGAGGAGGGCGGGGGGGTATACGAGCAGTACTTC. It is translated as CASSEEGGGVYEQYF.

On this clone: Other DNA variants within this sample encode the same CDR3. V and J are TRBV5-1 and TRBJ1-2, with D possibly matching TRBD1 (6 bases). Germline V CDR1 and CDR2: SGHRS, YFSETQ. This CDR3 contains 12 residues. The ends were cut back, 4 bases at V and 6 bases at J, with 10 bases in the middle. This chain's CDR3 is CASSIQGDGYTF. In DNA, the CDR3 is TGCGCCAGCAGCATACAGGGAGATGGCTACACCTTC.

V usage is TRBV5-4 and J usage is TRBJ1-6; 8 nucleotides agree with TRBD1. This CDR3 spans 15 amino acids. Per germline, CDR1 SGHNT and CDR2 YYREEE (reference sequence). With 0 bases clipped from V and 10 bases from J, the junction kept 6 bases outside the gene matches. The CDR3 sequence is CASSLADRVQSPLHF. In DNA form, the CDR3 reads TGTGCCAGCAGCTTGGCGGACAGGGTTCAATCACCCCTCCACTTT.

The chain uses TRBV5-6 and TRBJ2-5; TRBD2 agrees at 10 bases. After removal of 5 bases from V and 4 bases from J, the junction contained 11 bases not matched to a gene. This CDR3 spans 16 amino acids. CDR1 and CDR2 from the germline V gene are SGHDT and YYEEEE. The CDR3 region is CASRERLLAGRETQYF. CDR3 nucleotide sequence: TGTGCCAGCAGGGAGAGATTACTAGCGGGGAGAGAGACCCAGTACTTC.

This rearrangement joins TRBV9 to TRBJ2-2, with 7 bases that match TRBD1. Trimming took 0 bases from V and 7 from J; bases not matched to a gene: 6. The CDR3 is 15 residues long. Germline V CDR1 and CDR2: SGDLS, YYNGEE. The CDR3 DNA reads as TGTGCCAGCAGCGTAGGAGGGGGCTCGGACGGGGAGCTGTTTTTT. The encoded protein is CASSVGGGSDGELFF.

The J gene is TRBJ1-2, the V gene TRBV19; D is ambiguous. Germline CDR1 is LNHDA and CDR2 is SQIVND (reference sequence). The CDR3 is made up of 13 amino acids. V was shortened by 7 bases and J by 5 bases, with 14 bases between the two germline ends. The CDR3 nucleotides are TGTGCCAGTACTCCGACTGGTATTTATGGCTACACCTTC. It yields the protein CASTPTGIYGYTF.

The chain employs TRBV19 and TRBJ1-2, with D perhaps matching TRBD1 (5 bases). This CDR3 has 17 residues. Germline V CDR1 and CDR2: LNHDA, SQIVND (reference sequence). The V end lost 5 bases, the J end lost 2 bases, and 21 bases lay between the germline ends. In nucleotides, the CDR3 is TGTGCCAGTAGTCCCTCCCTCGGGGGACGGCGGAACTATGGCTACACCTTC. Translated, it gives CASSPSLGGRRNYGYTF.